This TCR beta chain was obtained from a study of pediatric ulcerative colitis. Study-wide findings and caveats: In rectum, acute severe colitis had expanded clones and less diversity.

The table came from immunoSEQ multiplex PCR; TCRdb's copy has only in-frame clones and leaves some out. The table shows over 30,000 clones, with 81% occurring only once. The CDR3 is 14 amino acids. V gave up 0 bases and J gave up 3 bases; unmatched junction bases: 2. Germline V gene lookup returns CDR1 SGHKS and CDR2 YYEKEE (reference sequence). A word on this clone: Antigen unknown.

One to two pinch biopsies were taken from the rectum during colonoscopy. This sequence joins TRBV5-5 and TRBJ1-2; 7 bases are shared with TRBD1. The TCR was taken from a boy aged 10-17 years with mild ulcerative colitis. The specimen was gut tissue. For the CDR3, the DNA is TGTGCCAGCAGCTTGGGGGACAGATACTATGGCTACACCTTC. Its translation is CASSLGDRYYGYTF.